This T cell receptor (beta chain) was recorded in a study of T cell responses to AZD1222 COVID-19 vaccine. Notes on the study in general: Donors in the cohort were predominantly white British and more often female, and clonal diversity was possibly underestimated.

Here immunoSEQ multiplex PCR was the method, and the copy in TCRdb shows in-frame clones only, minus some. In the table there are some 200,000 clones, approximately 90% of which are singletons. The CDR3 length is 20 residues. Germline CDR1 and CDR2: LGHNA and YNFKEQ. Unmatched junction bases numbered 19, after V lost 5 bases and J lost 1 base. This clone was recorded only once. Antigen specificity is unknown. This specimen was peripheral blood, taken 28 days after the second AZD1222 dose. This TCR derives from an adult who received the AZD1222 COVID-19 vaccine. The rearrangement links TRBV4-2 to TRBJ2-3; TRBD2 matches at 9 bases. CDR3 sequence reads: CASSSRISGRPPIRTDTQYF. The CDR3 region has the DNA TGTGCCAGCAGCTCCCGGATAAGCGGGAGGCCCCCAATCCGCACAGATACGCAGTATTTT.